This TCR beta chain was identified in a study of CD8+CD57+ T cells in acquired aplastic anemia. As for the study in general: Yields of DNA that came from sorted CD4+ and CD8+ cells averaged approximately 3.5 ug.

V was cut by 4 bases and J by 1 base, with 8 bases left in between. This CDR3 spans 13 amino acids. Germline loops: CDR1 WNHNN, CDR2 SYGVQD (reference sequence). Profiles of TCR beta VDJ and CDR3 were generated from a genomic DNA template. MiXCR, applied by TCRdb to the reads, yields one record per CDR3 protein. The data contain tens of thousands of distinct CDR3 sequences, approximately 46% of them singletons. This clonotype has a count of ten or more. The sequenced material came from sorted CD4+, CD8+, or CD8+CD57+ T cells (not recorded which) from PBMCs. This TCR came from a human donor in good health, serving as a control. This sequence joins TRBV10-1 and TRBJ2-7; a possible D gene is TRBD1 (6 bases). CDR3 nucleotides: TGCGCCAGCAGTGCGGGGACATCCTACGAGCAGTACTTC. Amino acid sequence: CASSAGTSYEQYF.